This T cell receptor beta chain derives from a study of preoperative IRX-2 immunotherapy in early breast cancer. Specified treatment: preoperative locoregional IRX-2 cytokine immunotherapy. This phase Ib study tested locoregional IRX-2 cytokine immunotherapy given before surgery. Assay: immunoSEQ multiplex PCR; the TCRdb copy retains only in-frame clones and omits some. The sample lists roughly 62,000 clones; approximately 93% were seen once. V was pared by 0 bases and J by 2 bases, with 7 bases of the junction left unmatched. The CDR3 extends over 19 amino acids. Germline V gene lookup returns CDR1 KGHSH and CDR2 LQKENI.

The specimen was obtained from a patient treated with IRX-2 immunotherapy. The clonotype comes from a human donor with breast cancer. The rearrangement links TRBV18 to TRBJ2-2, with TRBD2 identical over 12 bases. The CDR3 loop reads CASSPPRLAGATNTGELFF. Written as DNA, the CDR3 is TGTGCCAGCTCACCACCGAGACTAGCGGGAGCAACTAACACCGGGGAGCTGTTTTTT.